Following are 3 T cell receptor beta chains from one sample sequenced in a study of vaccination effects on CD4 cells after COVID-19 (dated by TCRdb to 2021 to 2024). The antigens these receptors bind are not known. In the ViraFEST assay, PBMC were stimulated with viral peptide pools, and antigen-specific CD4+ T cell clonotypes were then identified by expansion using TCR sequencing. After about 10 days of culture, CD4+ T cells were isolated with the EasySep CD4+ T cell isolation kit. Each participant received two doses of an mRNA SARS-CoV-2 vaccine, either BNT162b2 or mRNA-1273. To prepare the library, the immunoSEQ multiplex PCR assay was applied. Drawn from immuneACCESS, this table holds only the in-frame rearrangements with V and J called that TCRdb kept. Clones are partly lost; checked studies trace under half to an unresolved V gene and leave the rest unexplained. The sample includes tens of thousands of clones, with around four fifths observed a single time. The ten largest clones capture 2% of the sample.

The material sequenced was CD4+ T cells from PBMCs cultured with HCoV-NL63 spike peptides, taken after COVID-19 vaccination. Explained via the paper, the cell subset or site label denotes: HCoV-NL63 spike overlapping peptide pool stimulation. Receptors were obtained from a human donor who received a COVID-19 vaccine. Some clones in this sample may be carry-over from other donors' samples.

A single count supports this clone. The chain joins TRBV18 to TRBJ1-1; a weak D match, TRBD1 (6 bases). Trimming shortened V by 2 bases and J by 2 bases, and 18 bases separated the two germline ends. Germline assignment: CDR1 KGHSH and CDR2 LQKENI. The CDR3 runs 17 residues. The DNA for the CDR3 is TGTGCCAGCTCACCAGACTCCTTAATGGGGGGCAACACTGAAGCTTTCTTT. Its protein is CASSPDSLMGGNTEAFF.

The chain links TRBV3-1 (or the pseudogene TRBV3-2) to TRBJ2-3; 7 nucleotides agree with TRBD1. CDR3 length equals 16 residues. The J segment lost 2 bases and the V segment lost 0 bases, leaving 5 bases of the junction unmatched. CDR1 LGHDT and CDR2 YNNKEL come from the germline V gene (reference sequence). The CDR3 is CASSQDEGAHTDTQYF. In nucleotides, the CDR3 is TGTGCCAGCAGCCAAGATGAGGGGGCGCACACAGATACGCAGTATTTT.

CDR3 in amino acids: CARKTGVNTEAFF. The CDR3 nucleotides are TGTGCCAGGAAGACAGGAGTGAACACTGAAGCTTTCTTT. The chain recombines TRBV2 with TRBJ1-1; D is possibly TRBD1 (6 bases). Germline V gene lookup returns CDR1 SNHLY and CDR2 FYNNEI. Trimming took 9 bases from V and 0 from J, leaving 11 bases between them. CDR3 length equals 13 residues. The whole variable domain, filled in from reference TRBV2 and TRBJ1-1, reads EPEVTQTPSHQVTQMGQEVILRCVPISNHLYFYWYRQILGQKVEFLVSFYNNEISEKSEIFDDQFSVERPDGSNFTLKIRSTKLEDSAMYFCARKTGVNTEAFFGQGTRLTVV.